Each of the 20 T cell receptor beta chains below was sequenced from the same sample in a study of graft-versus-host responses after intestinal transplantation. Which antigens these TCRs recognize remains unknown. The repertoire was sequenced with immunoSEQ multiplex PCR; TCRdb's copy has only in-frame clones and lacks some. Of 130,000 to 150,000 clones in the sample, 80% to 95% were seen once. The input for sequencing was unstimulated CD4+ T cells sorted from spleen or lymph node cells, taken before intestinal transplant. Every receptor here comes from a human donor who received an intestinal transplant.

V and J are TRBV19 and TRBJ2-4; D perhaps matches TRBD2 (5 bases). Trimming took off 9 bases at V and 0 bases at J, with 9 bases between the two ends. The CDR3 runs to 13 residues. Germline CDR1 is LNHDA and CDR2 is SQIVND (reference sequence). CDR3 nucleotides: TGTGCCAGCACCGGACTAGCCAAAAACATTCAGTACTTC. It translates to CASTGLAKNIQYF.

The rearrangement links TRBV19 to TRBJ2-3; TRBD2 is a possible D gene (5 bases). CDR3 size: 16 residues. Trimming pared 5 bases from V and 3 bases from J, leaving 18 bases between. The germline CDR1 and CDR2 sequences are LNHDA and SQIVND (reference sequence). The CDR3 DNA follows: TGTGCCAGTAGTCGGGGTGAGGACTTCGGTACAGATACGCAGTATTTT. Amino acid sequence: CASSRGEDFGTDTQYF.

The V gene is TRBV5-1, the J gene TRBJ2-1; 8 bases match TRBD1. CDR1 SGHRS and CDR2 YFSETQ come from the germline V gene. After removal of 3 bases from V and 0 bases from J, the junction contained 11 bases not matched to a gene. The CDR3 has 18 residues. The CDR3 DNA reads TGCGCCAGCAGCTGGACAGGGACCCGCCCATCCTCCTACAATGAGCAGTTCTTC. It is translated as CASSWTGTRPSSYNEQFF.

This clone has more than one count but fewer than ten. The gene calls are TRBV7-6 and TRBJ2-2; D unclear. The CDR3 has 16 residues. V dropped 1 base and J dropped 0 bases, with 9 bases sitting between them. Germline V CDR1 and CDR2: SGHVS, FNYEAQ. The CDR3 sequence: CASSLGYSSNTGELFF. CDR3 coding DNA: TGTGCCAGCAGCTTAGGATACAGTTCGAACACCGGGGAGCTGTTTTTT.

This sequence joins TRBV28 and TRBJ2-7; D is possibly TRBD1 (6 bases). This CDR3 has 15 amino acids. CDR1 is MDHEN and CDR2 is SYDVKM in the germline V gene. Trimming stripped 2 bases from V and 2 bases from J, with 13 bases between. This CDR3 is CASSLPGQSPYEQYF. The CDR3 DNA follows: TGTGCCAGCAGTTTACCAGGACAGTCCCCCTACGAGCAGTACTTC.

J is TRBJ1-5 and V is TRBV4-1; possible D gene TRBD1, 6 bases. The V and J ends lost 0 bases and 4 bases respectively, with 10 bases between them. CDR3 length equals 15 residues. Per germline, CDR1 MGHRA and CDR2 YSYEKL. CDR3 loop: CASSQERGVNQPQHF. CDR3 bases: TGCGCCAGCAGCCAAGAGAGGGGGGTTAATCAGCCCCAGCATTTT.

V gene TRBV6-1 combines with J gene TRBJ2-7; TRBD2 is a possible D gene (5 bases). Trimming took 6 bases from V and 4 from J, leaving 13 bases between them. There are 13 residues in the CDR3. Germline CDR1 and CDR2: MNHNS and SASEGT. CDR3 nucleotide sequence: TGTGCCAGCAGAATGGACTGGGGATACGAGCAGTACTTC. It yields the protein CASRMDWGYEQYF.

This clone appeared once. The chain links TRBV27 to TRBJ1-5, with D possibly TRBD1 on 5 matching bases. Germline-derived CDR1 and CDR2 are MNHEY and SMNVEV (reference sequence). This CDR3 is 12 amino acids long. The germline V and J ends were trimmed by 5 bases and 9 bases, with 11 bases remaining between them. CDR3 sequence (DNA): TGTGCCAGCAGTACTTTCGGGGGGCCCCAGCATTTT. It is translated as CASSTFGGPQHF.

Only one count was recorded for this clone. The V gene is TRBV28, the J gene TRBJ2-5; 8 nucleotides match TRBD1. The DNA end favors TRBJ2-7, so the J call may be wrong. Germline CDR1 and CDR2: MDHEN and SYDVKM. There are 17 residues in the CDR3. The CDR3 is CASSSPADRGNDYEQYF. The DNA for the CDR3 is TGTGCCAGCAGTTCTCCCGCCGACAGGGGCAACGATTACGAGCAGTACTTC.

V gene TRBV7-3 combines with J gene TRBJ1-1; D is perhaps TRBD1 (5 bases). The CDR3 runs to 15 residues. V lost 4 bases to trimming and J lost 5 bases, with 17 bases between them. CDR1 and CDR2 from the germline V gene are SGHTA and FQGTGA. The CDR3 reads CASSSTPGAETEAFF. The CDR3 bases are TGTGCCAGCAGCTCAACCCCCGGGGCTGAGACTGAAGCTTTCTTT.

The gene calls are TRBV7-9 and TRBJ1-5; TRBD1 might be the D (5 bases). V dropped 5 bases and J dropped 3 bases, with 8 bases sitting between them. Per the germline V gene, CDR1 is SEHNR and CDR2 is FQNEAQ (reference sequence). This CDR3 has 13 amino acids. CDR3 DNA sequence: TGTGCCAGCAGCGGACATGTCAATCAGCCCCAGCATTTT. Amino acid sequence: CASSGHVNQPQHF.

The chain combines TRBV18 with TRBJ2-2; D is perhaps TRBD2 (7 bases). Germline V gene data show CDR1 as KGHSH and CDR2 as LQKENI. V lost 3 bases and J 4 bases, leaving 15 bases between the germline ends. The CDR3 is 16 residues long. The CDR3 coding sequence is TGTGCCAGCTCACCGACCGGGGGGCGCGGCACCGGGGAGCTGTTTTTT. It translates to CASSPTGGRGTGELFF.

The chain couples TRBV7-6 to TRBJ2-2; the match to TRBD2 covers 16 bases. CDR1 is SGHVS, CDR2 FNYEAQ, per germline. The CDR3 covers 18 residues. J gave up 6 bases and V 5 bases, and 9 bases lay outside the gene matches. CDR3 region: CASSQGLAGGIGAGELFF. CDR3 in DNA: TGTGCCAGCAGCCAGGGACTAGCGGGAGGGATAGGTGCCGGGGAGCTGTTTTTT. The full variable domain, in which reference TRBV7-6 and TRBJ2-2 provide the parts outside the CDR3, is GAGVSQSPRYKVTKRGQDVALRCDPISGHVSLYWYRQALGQGPEFLTYFNYEAQQDKSGLPNDRFSAERPEGSISTLTIQRTEQRDSAMYRCASSQGLAGGIGAGELFFGEGSRLTVL.

The chain combines TRBV5-1 with TRBJ2-5; 7 bases are a match to TRBD2. CDR1 and CDR2 (germline): SGHRS, YFSETQ. The length of the CDR3 is 15 residues. The V gene end was trimmed by 1 base and the J gene end by 1 base; junction bases not matched to a gene: 4. The CDR3 region is CASSLPWTSQETQYF. As DNA, the CDR3 is TGCGCCAGCAGCTTGCCCTGGACTAGCCAAGAGACCCAGTACTTC.

The chain has TRBV5-1 and TRBJ2-1; TRBD2 aligns across 8 bases. After removal of 2 bases from V and 9 bases from J, the junction contained 10 bases not matched to a gene. The CDR3 extends over 15 amino acids. The germline V gene encodes CDR1 SGHRS and CDR2 YFSETQ. The CDR3 loop reads CASSLESGRYSEQFF. DNA of the CDR3: TGCGCCAGCAGCTTAGAGAGCGGGAGATATAGTGAGCAGTTCTTC.

This clone was picked up one time. V gene TRBV27 combines with J gene TRBJ2-3, with 10 positions matching TRBD2. V shed 5 bases and J 2 bases; nucleotides not matched to a gene: 10. Germline CDR1 reads MNHEY; CDR2 reads SMNVEV (reference sequence). This CDR3 spans 17 amino acids. The CDR3 DNA reads TGTGCCAGCAGTGCCCGGGGGACTAGCGAGTACACAGATACGCAGTATTTT. Translated, it gives CASSARGTSEYTDTQYF.

The chain recombines TRBV7-3 with TRBJ2-1; the D gene is possibly TRBD2 (5 bases). Per the germline V gene, CDR1 is SGHTA and CDR2 is FQGTGA. The CDR3 loop spans 14 amino acids. Deletions cut 5 bases from V and 6 bases from J, with 14 bases between. In DNA, the CDR3 is TGTGCCAGCAGCGCGAAAGGAGGCAGCAATGAGCAGTTCTTC. It translates to CASSAKGGSNEQFF.

The chain links TRBV5-3 to TRBJ2-3; the D gene is possibly TRBD1 (8 bases). TRBV5-3 is marked as an open reading frame, function uncertain. The CDR3 spans 20 residues. The germline V and J ends were trimmed by 4 bases and 1 base, with 28 bases remaining between them. The CDR3 is CARSLGTGQKRGTCTDTQYF. CDR3 bases: TGTGCCAGAAGCCTCGGGACAGGACAGAAGCGGGGTACCTGCACAGATACGCAGTATTTT.

The table lists this clone with a count of one. The gene calls are TRBV19 and TRBJ1-2, with D uncertain. The V end lost 6 bases, the J end lost 3 bases, and 2 bases lay between the germline ends. Germline assignment: CDR1 LNHDA and CDR2 SQIVND (reference sequence). This CDR3 has 10 residues. In DNA form, the CDR3 reads TGTGCCAGTAGACACTATGGCTACACCTTC. Encoded protein: CASRHYGYTF.

The table lists this clone with a few counts. The chain recombines TRBV2 with TRBJ1-4; the match to TRBD1 covers 8 bases. The CDR3 contains 14 residues. The junction had 1 base not matched to a gene; V was cut back by 0 bases and J by 7 bases. CDR1 and CDR2 from the germline V gene are SNHLY and FYNNEI. The CDR3: CASSEAQGVEKLFF. In DNA, the CDR3 is TGTGCCAGCAGTGAAGCACAGGGGGTTGAAAAACTGTTTTTT.